What follows describes a single T cell receptor (beta chain). What it binds is unknown. The data belong to a study of T cells in Graves' hyperthyroidism and ophthalmopathy. Findings and caveats of the study: Within blood appeared most thyroid clonotypes that had expanded above 0.001.

RNA transcripts yielded amplified TCR beta CDR3 regions. First-round RT-PCR of the TCR CDR3 relied on the HTBI primer set. TCRdb called the multiplex PCR reads again in MiXCR, with one record for every CDR3 protein. There are around 300,000 distinct CDR3 sequences in the sample; roughly an eighth occur only once, and roughly 7.9% lies in the top ten. Patients counted as stable if ophthalmopathy did not develop within 18 months. Uncontrolled infection, other autoimmune disease, pregnancy or lactation barred patients from enrollment. Input material: blood. The sequence came from a woman between 40 and 50 years old with Graves' hyperthyroidism.

This chain's CDR3 is CASSQWLTGRGDTQYF. The CDR3 DNA reads as TGTGCCAGCAGCCAGTGGTTGACAGGCCGTGGAGATACGCAGTATTTT. This rearrangement joins TRBV5-5 to TRBJ2-3; perhaps TRBD1 as D (6 bases). The V gene's germline CDR1 is SGHKS and CDR2 YYEKEE (reference sequence). The CDR3 is 16 residues long. Trimming shortened V by 4 bases and J by 5 bases, and 20 bases separated the two germline ends.